This TCR beta chain was observed in a study of molecular identifiers for immune sequencing clone quantification. Study outcomes and limitations: The study found clones above 20 RNA copies held over 97% of effector molecules and under 1% in naive cells.

This clonotype was observed a few times. The antigen is undetermined. It was from around 18,000 to 910,000 sorted cells, with 10%, 30% or 50% RNA, that naive CD8 libraries came. Bulk TCR libraries were made with methods that had been previously described and with listed TCR primers. TCRdb itself ran the PCR reads through MiXCR, one entry per CDR3 protein. The repertoire holds more than 450,000 distinct CDR3 sequences, with 20% to 25% as singletons. CDR3 length: 14 amino acids. Germline V gene data show CDR1 as MNHEY and CDR2 as SVGAGI. The J segment lost 4 bases and the V segment lost 5 bases, leaving 5 bases of the junction unmatched.

The chain is built from TRBV6-5 and TRBJ2-1; 7 bases are shared with TRBD1. The sample taken for sequencing was naive CD8+ T cells from blood, with Jurkat cell RNA spiked in. Subset specified: FACS-sorted CD8+CD4-CCR7+CD45RA+ naive T cells. The TCR originated in a human donor in good health. Some libraries in this study had Jurkat cell RNA spiked in. The CDR3 nucleotides read TGTGCCAGCAGTAGGGGGACAGAGTACAATGAGCAGTTCTTC. As protein: CASSRGTEYNEQFF.